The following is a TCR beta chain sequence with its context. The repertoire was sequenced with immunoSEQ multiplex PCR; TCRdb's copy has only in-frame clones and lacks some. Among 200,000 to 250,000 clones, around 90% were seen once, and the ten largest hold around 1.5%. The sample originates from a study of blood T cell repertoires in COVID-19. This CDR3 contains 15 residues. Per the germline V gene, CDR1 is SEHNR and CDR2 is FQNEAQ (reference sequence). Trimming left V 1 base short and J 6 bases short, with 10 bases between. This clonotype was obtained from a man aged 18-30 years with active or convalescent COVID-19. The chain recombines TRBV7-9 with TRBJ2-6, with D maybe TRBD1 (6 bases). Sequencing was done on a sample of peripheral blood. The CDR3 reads CASSLGQDLANVLTF. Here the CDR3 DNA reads TGTGCCAGCAGCTTAGGACAGGACTTGGCCAACGTCCTGACTTTC.